One and the same sample provided the 14 T cell receptor beta chains below, sequenced in a study of T cell responses to AZD1222 COVID-19 vaccine. Using immunoSEQ multiplex PCR, the repertoire was profiled, and TCRdb retains in-frame clones only, with some absent. The repertoire holds about 140,000 clones, roughly 90% seen once, with approximately 3.7% in the top ten. Source: peripheral blood, taken 28 days after the second AZD1222 dose. The receptors originated from an adult who received the AZD1222 COVID-19 vaccine.

CDR3 bases: TGTGCCAGCAGTTTGGTGGGACAGGCCAATCAGCCCCAGCATTTT. Protein product: CASSLVGQANQPQHF. The genes are TRBV28 and TRBJ1-5; 8 nucleotides match TRBD1. Germline CDR1 and CDR2: MDHEN and SYDVKM. The V segment lost 3 bases and the J segment 3 bases; nucleotides outside the gene matches: 4. The CDR3 spans 15 residues.

The chain employs TRBV9 and TRBJ1-2; no definite D call. The CDR3 has 14 residues. CDR1 and CDR2 from the germline V gene are SGDLS and YYNGEE. Trimming took 0 bases from V and 4 from J, leaving 10 bases between them. The CDR3 sequence: CASSVASRSYGYTF. CDR3 DNA sequence: TGTGCCAGCAGCGTAGCTTCCAGAAGCTATGGCTACACCTTC. Together with reference TRBV9 and TRBJ1-2, the CDR3 gives the full variable domain: DSGVTQTPKHLITATGQRVTLRCSPRSGDLSVYWYQQSLDQGLQFLIQYYNGEERAKGNILERFSAQQFPDLHSELNLSSLELGDSALYFCASSVASRSYGYTFGSGTRLTVV.

This clone has just one count. This sequence joins TRBV9 and TRBJ1-1; 10 nucleotides align to TRBD1. The length of the CDR3 is 15 residues. V dropped 4 bases and J dropped 4; count of bases not matched to a gene: 7. Germline V CDR1 and CDR2: SGDLS, YYNGEE. As DNA, the CDR3 is TGTGCCAGCAGCCTTACAGGACAGGGGGGCACTGAAGCTTTCTTT. Translation gives CASSLTGQGGTEAFF.

V and J are TRBV6-5 and TRBJ2-5; a possible D gene is TRBD1 (6 bases). With 6 bases removed from V and 4 bases from J, the gap between germline ends came to 12 bases. The germline gives CDR1 MNHEY, CDR2 SVGAGI. The CDR3 runs 13 residues. CDR3 in DNA: TGTGCCAGCAGGGGGGCTCGCGGAGAGACCCAGTACTTC. Translating gives CASRGARGETQYF.

This clone was counted at least ten times. This chain uses TRBV7-2 with TRBJ1-5; 7 bases are a match to TRBD1. CDR1 is SGHTA and CDR2 is FQGNSA in the germline V gene. The CDR3 runs 15 residues. Losses at the gene ends were 3 bases for V and 7 bases for J; bases not matched to a gene: 9. The CDR3 loop is CASSFRQGTDQPQHF. The CDR3 bases are TGTGCCAGCAGCTTCCGACAGGGTACGGACCAGCCCCAGCATTTT.

The V and J genes are TRBV2 and TRBJ1-5, with TRBD1 as a possible D gene (6 bases). The ends were cut back, 6 bases at V and 5 bases at J, with 14 bases in the middle. Germline CDR1 and CDR2: SNHLY and FYNNEI. The CDR3 consists of 14 residues. CDR3 amino acids: CASSGTGSHQPQHF. DNA of the CDR3: TGTGCCAGCAGCGGTACAGGGAGCCATCAGCCCCAGCATTTT.

This clone was seen only once. The genes are TRBV9 and TRBJ1-5; 8 nucleotides agree with TRBD1. Per germline, CDR1 SGDLS and CDR2 YYNGEE. V shed 3 bases, J shed 6 bases, and the junction held 5 bases outside the gene matches. This CDR3 region has 14 residues. CDR3 bases: TGTGCCAGCAGCGCGACAGGGGCTGGTCAGCCCCAGCATTTT. Encoded protein: CASSATGAGQPQHF. The whole variable domain, remainder taken from reference TRBV9 and TRBJ1-5, is DSGVTQTPKHLITATGQRVTLRCSPRSGDLSVYWYQQSLDQGLQFLIQYYNGEERAKGNILERFSAQQFPDLHSELNLSSLELGDSALYFCASSATGAGQPQHFGDGTRLSIL.

The count of this clone is one. The chain combines TRBV5-1 with TRBJ2-5, with no clear D. The V gene's germline CDR1 is SGHRS and CDR2 YFSETQ. V lost 5 bases and J 2 bases, leaving 10 bases between the germline ends. The CDR3 extends over 13 amino acids. CDR3 DNA: TGCGCCAGCAGGCCGACTCTTCAAGAGACCCAGTACTTC. It specifies CASRPTLQETQYF.

The chain employs TRBV2 and TRBJ1-2; 7 bases agree with TRBD1. From germline, CDR1 is SNHLY and CDR2 FYNNEI. The CDR3 runs 13 residues. V shed 8 bases and J 7 bases; nucleotides not matched to a gene: 10. The CDR3 spells CASAGTDRFGYTF. Written as DNA, the CDR3 is TGTGCCAGCGCGGGGACAGATCGGTTTGGCTACACCTTC.

The V gene is TRBV18, the J gene TRBJ1-1; D remains ambiguous. The CDR3 sequence is 16 residues long. Germline V gene data show CDR1 as KGHSH and CDR2 as LQKENI. Trimming shortened V by 4 bases and J by 0 bases, and 15 bases separated the two germline ends. The DNA for the CDR3 is TGTGCCAGCTCACACTCTCCAGGTCCCGTGAACACTGAAGCTTTCTTT. It yields the protein CASSHSPGPVNTEAFF.

This clone has only a few counts. The chain is built from TRBV5-1 and TRBJ2-1, with 9 bases aligning to TRBD1. CDR1 SGHRS and CDR2 YFSETQ come from the germline V gene. Trimming cost V 4 bases and J 1 base; bases outside gene matches: 3. CDR3 length equals 15 residues. In nucleotides, the CDR3 is TGCGCCAGCAGCCCGACAGGGGGGTCCTACAATGAGCAGTTCTTC. Protein sequence: CASSPTGGSYNEQFF.

CDR3 amino acids: CASSRTGSGLAGVQYF. DNA for the CDR3: TGTGCCAGCAGTCGTACCGGGAGCGGACTAGCGGGAGTCCAGTACTTC. V usage is TRBV6-2 or TRBV6-3 and J usage is TRBJ2-5, with 13 nucleotides matching TRBD2. This CDR3 is 16 amino acids long. In germline, CDR1 is MNHEY, CDR2 SVGEGT. Trimming at V came to 5 bases and at J to 10 bases, leaving 13 bases not matched to a gene.

The chain combines TRBV7-8 with TRBJ1-2, with TRBD1 as a possible D gene (5 bases). Per the germline V gene, CDR1 is SGHVS and CDR2 is FQNEAQ. V dropped 5 bases and J dropped 3 bases, with 13 bases sitting between them. This CDR3 has 14 amino acids. CDR3 amino acids: CASSPDSLDYGYTF. As DNA, the CDR3 is TGTGCCAGCAGCCCAGACAGCCTAGACTATGGCTACACCTTC.

The chain carries TRBV2 and TRBJ2-3; D remains ambiguous. The CDR3 runs to 12 residues. Germline loops: CDR1 SNHLY, CDR2 FYNNEI. V was shortened by 5 bases and J by 2 bases, with 5 bases between the two germline ends. CDR3 region: CASSSFTDTQYF. Here the CDR3 DNA reads TGTGCCAGCAGTTCTTTCACAGATACGCAGTATTTT.